The source of this TCR beta chain is a study of regulatory T cells in long-lasting Graves disease. Through Arm-PCR of CDR3 regions and iRepertoire HTBI primers, TCR beta libraries were built. A single record per CDR3 protein comes from TCRdb applying MiXCR to the multiplex PCR reads. The sample shows roughly 500,000 distinct CDR3 sequences, roughly 14% of them seen only once. This CDR3 contains 14 residues. Time point meaning: newly diagnosed GD, antithyroid drugs for less than 3 months. Making the TCR library involved RNA that had been extracted from PBMCs. A note on this clonotype: One end of the junction varies from germline; a read error may be responsible.

This same sample was also part of a study on T cells in Graves' hyperthyroidism and ophthalmopathy.

The chain combines TRBV12-3 or TRBV12-4 with TRBJ2-7, with D maybe TRBD2 (6 bases). This clonotype was obtained from a man aged 30 to 45 with Graves disease. The source was peripheral blood mononuclear cells (PBMCs), collected at new diagnosis, from a patient treated with antithyroid drugs. Here the CDR3 reads CASSLVGRPYKQYF. The CDR3 DNA reads as TGTGCCAGCAGTTTAGTCGGGAGACCCTACAAGCAGTACTTC.